Presented here are 13 T cell receptor beta chains from one specimen sequenced in a study of regulatory T cells in long-lasting Graves disease. Stated time point: newly diagnosed GD, antithyroid drugs for less than 3 months. Construction of the TCR library relied on RNA isolated from PBMCs. Arm-PCR of CDR3 regions and iRepertoire HTBI primers were the basis on which TCR beta libraries were built. TCRdb recomputed calls from the multiplex PCR reads with MiXCR, one row per CDR3 protein. The sample consists of about 530,000 distinct CDR3 sequences, more than 15% of them appearing once. This same sample was also part of a study on T cells in Graves' hyperthyroidism and ophthalmopathy.

Sequences were derived from peripheral blood mononuclear cells (PBMCs), sampled at new diagnosis, from a patient treated with antithyroid drugs. These receptors were collected from a woman aged 35-65 years with Graves disease.

The rearrangement uses TRBV4-2 and TRBJ2-1, with D perhaps TRBD2 (7 bases). CDR1 LGHNA and CDR2 YNFKEQ come from the germline V gene. V gave up 0 bases and J gave up 8 bases, with 20 bases separating them. This CDR3 contains 17 residues. The CDR3 sequence: CASSQEFTGGADDEQFF. The CDR3 nucleotides read TGTGCCAGCAGCCAAGAATTTACGGGGGGCGCGGACGATGAGCAGTTCTTC.

This clonotype has a handful of counts. The chain carries TRBV30 and TRBJ2-3, with D possibly being TRBD1 (6 bases). The J call may be faulty, since TRBJ2-7 better matches the DNA end. CDR1 GTSNPN and CDR2 SVGIG come from the germline V gene (reference sequence). The CDR3 has 13 amino acids. The CDR3 sequence is CAWSVMGAHEQYF. CDR3 coding DNA: TGTGCCTGGAGTGTAATGGGGGCCCACGAGCAGTACTTC.

This clonotype has only a few counts. This rearrangement joins TRBV5-1 to TRBJ2-7, with TRBD2 as a possible D gene (5 bases). Germline V gene lookup returns CDR1 SGHRS and CDR2 YFSETQ. Trimming removed 1 base at V and 0 bases at J, with 14 bases between. The CDR3 has 16 residues. CDR3 in DNA: TGCGCCAGCAGCTTGAGTCCGGGGAAGAGCTCCTACGAGCAGTACTTC. It translates to CASSLSPGKSSYEQYF.

This clonotype was detected only a few times. The rearrangement links TRBV19 to TRBJ1-5; TRBD1 aligns across 7 bases. V was pared by 6 bases and J by 0 bases, with 5 bases of the junction left unmatched. In germline, CDR1 is LNHDA, CDR2 SQIVND (reference sequence). The CDR3 is made up of 15 amino acids. CDR3 in DNA: TGTGCCAGTAGAGACAGGGCTTATAGCAATCAGCCCCAGCATTTT. Translating it yields CASRDRAYSNQPQHF.

The chain has TRBV28 and TRBJ2-7, with 10 positions matching TRBD1. This CDR3 is built from 15 residues. CDR1 and CDR2 (germline): MDHEN, SYDVKM. V lost 6 bases, J lost 3 bases, and 8 bases stayed unmatched. The CDR3 DNA reads TGTGCCAGCAGACCTCCCCGGGACAGGGGCTACGAGCAGTACTTC. Encoded protein: CASRPPRDRGYEQYF.

This clonotype was detected many times. CDR3 sequence reads: CASSQGTLNYEQYF. CDR3 DNA sequence: TGTGCCAGCAGCCAGGGGACCCTCAACTACGAGCAGTACTTC. The chain has TRBV12-3 or TRBV12-4 and TRBJ2-7, with D possibly being TRBD1 (6 bases). CDR3 size: 14 residues. V was cut by 6 bases and J by 3 bases, with 15 bases left in between.

This clonotype was recorded many times. The chain combines TRBV20-1 with TRBJ1-1, with D unresolved. There are 13 residues in the CDR3. Trimming took off 2 bases at V and 1 base at J, with 8 bases between the two ends. Germline V gives CDR1 DFQATT, CDR2 SNEGSKA (reference sequence). CDR3 sequence: CSARPGENTEAFF. For the CDR3, the DNA is TGCAGTGCTAGACCGGGAGAGAACACTGAAGCTTTCTTT.

This clonotype occurred a few times. This chain uses TRBV12-5 with TRBJ2-1; a weak D match, TRBD2 (6 bases). The CDR3 runs 19 residues. The ends were cut back, 5 bases at V and 3 bases at J, with 26 bases in the middle. Germline V gives CDR1 LGHNT, CDR2 FRNRAP. In DNA form, the CDR3 reads TGTGCTAGTGGTGGCCCGGGACTTTCTACCCTGGGGGGCTACAATGAGCAGTTCTTC. It specifies CASGGPGLSTLGGYNEQFF.

This chain joins TRBV6-2 or TRBV6-3 and TRBJ1-1, with 8 bases fitting TRBD1. Trimming cost V 6 bases and J 5 bases; bases outside gene matches: 8. CDR3 size: 14 residues. Germline V gives CDR1 MNHEY, CDR2 SVGEGT. CDR3 in DNA: TGTGCCAGCAGCGGGAGACAGGGGAGGACTGAAGCTTTCTTT. It codes for CASSGRQGRTEAFF.

The rearrangement uses TRBV28 and TRBJ2-3; maybe TRBD2 (6 bases). The CDR3 covers 15 residues. Germline loops: CDR1 MDHEN, CDR2 SYDVKM. V shed 2 bases and J shed 5 bases, with 14 bases lying between them. CDR3 amino acids: CASSLRRENIDTQYF. As DNA, the CDR3 is TGTGCCAGCAGTTTACGGAGGGAAAACATAGATACGCAGTATTTT.

CDR3 protein: CASSEQTGQSTDTQYF. DNA of the CDR3: TGTGCCAGCAGTGAACAGACAGGGCAAAGCACAGATACGCAGTATTTT. J is TRBJ2-3 and V is TRBV2; 7 bases agree with TRBD1. The CDR3 totals 16 residues. Germline-derived CDR1 and CDR2 are SNHLY and FYNNEI. V lost 2 bases and J lost 0; bases outside the gene matches: 5.

This clonotype was seen only a few times. The V call is TRBV4-1, the J call TRBJ2-1; D is uncertain. Trimming cost V 0 bases and J 6 bases, with 6 bases left between them. The V gene's germline CDR1 is MGHRA and CDR2 YSYEKL. The CDR3 has 13 amino acids. CDR3 sequence reads: CASSQEAVNEQFF. The CDR3 DNA is TGCGCCAGCAGCCAAGAGGCCGTCAATGAGCAGTTCTTC.

This clonotype has at least ten counts. This sequence joins TRBV6-1 and TRBJ1-2; the D is unclear. CDR3 length: 14 amino acids. Germline V gene sequence: CDR1 MNHNS, CDR2 SASEGT. Trimming pared 8 bases from V and 3 bases from J, leaving 16 bases between. The chain's CDR3 is CASSSFGVHYGYTF. For the CDR3, the DNA is TGTGCCAGCTCTTCGTTCGGGGTCCACTATGGCTACACCTTC.